These 9 T cell receptor beta chains were all obtained from the same sample, sequenced in a study of human T cells and chemical hapten exposure. Time point noted: patch test 1, 2 weeks after DPC sensitization. Treatment defined: therapeutic diphenylcyclopropenone sensitization with weekly scalp DPC. TCRdb recomputed calls from the RACE reads with MiXCR, one row per CDR3 protein. The top ten clones hold approximately 1.5% of a sample with more than 65,000 distinct CDR3 sequences, 7.5% to 9.5% of them seen once. Here the sequenced sample was whole blood, taken in connection with sensitization to the hapten diphenylcyclopropenone (DPC). These receptors all stem from a woman in her 30s with alopecia areata. Some clones in this sample may be carry-over from other donors' samples.

In this sample, this clonotype turned up many times. The gene calls are TRBV20-1 and TRBJ1-5; D gene unclear. Between the trimmed V and J ends, which lost 0 bases and 1 base, there was a span of 1 base. The CDR3 has 12 residues. Germline CDR1 DFQATT, CDR2 SNEGSKA (reference sequence). For the CDR3, the DNA is TGCAGTGCTAGAGAGAGCAATCAGCCCCAGCATTTT. Amino acid sequence: CSARESNQPQHF.

This clonotype was counted a few times. The DNA of the CDR3 is TGCGCCAGCAGCTTGGCGCTAGACACAGATACGCAGTATTTT. This codes for CASSLALDTDTQYF. The genes are TRBV5-1 and TRBJ2-3; D not resolved. CDR1 and CDR2 from the germline V gene are SGHRS and YFSETQ. The length of the CDR3 is 14 residues. V was cut by 0 bases and J by 2 bases, with 7 bases left in between. The full variable domain, rest sourced from reference TRBV5-1 and TRBJ2-3, is KAGVTQTPRYLIKTRGQQVTLSCSPISGHRSVSWYQQTPGQGLQFLFEYFSETQRNKGNFPGRFSGRQFSNSRSEMNVSTLELGDSALYLCASSLALDTDTQYFGPGTRLTVL.

This clonotype showed up many times. The J gene is TRBJ2-5, the V gene TRBV5-4; TRBD1 is a possible D gene (6 bases). Germline V CDR1 and CDR2: SGHNT, YYREEE (reference sequence). The CDR3 extends over 15 amino acids. Trimming shortened V by 4 bases and J by 0 bases, and 13 bases separated the two germline ends. The CDR3 DNA reads TGTGCCAGCAGCCCACAGGGTTCCAACCAAGAGACCCAGTACTTC. This translates into CASSPQGSNQETQYF. The whole variable domain, filled in from reference TRBV5-4 and TRBJ2-5, reads ETGVTQSPTHLIKTRGQQVTLRCSSQSGHNTVSWYQQALGQGPQFIFQYYREEENGRGNFPPRFSGLQFPNYSSELNVNALELDDSALYLCASSPQGSNQETQYFGPGTRLLVL.

This clonotype has a count of ten or more. CDR3 sequence (DNA): TGTGCCAGCAGCTTAGCACTAGACCACAATCCCGGCGCAGATACGCAGTATTTT. This gives the protein CASSLALDHNPGADTQYF. J is TRBJ2-3 and V is TRBV7-4, with D tentatively TRBD2 (5 bases). Trimming took off 0 bases at V and 4 bases at J, with 20 bases between the two ends. CDR1 and CDR2 (germline): SGHVT, SQSDAQ. This CDR3 spans 18 amino acids.

The chain carries TRBV3-1 and TRBJ1-1; a weak D match, TRBD1 (6 bases). Germline CDR1 is LGHDT and CDR2 is YNNKEL (reference sequence). The CDR3 is made up of 13 amino acids. The ends were cut back, 5 bases at V and 11 bases at J, with 18 bases in the middle. The DNA for the CDR3 is TGTGCCAGCAGCGACATAGGACAGAGTTGGGCTTTCTTT. Protein sequence: CASSDIGQSWAFF.

Remarks on this clonotype: With a much larger clone just one base away, this may be a read error. The chain is built from TRBV4-1 and TRBJ1-2, with 9 bases identical to TRBD1. This CDR3 region has 14 residues. V lost 10 bases and J lost 7; bases outside the gene matches: 13. Germline CDR1 MGHRA, CDR2 YSYEKL. CDR3 amino acids: CANRETGGSPGYTF. The CDR3 DNA reads TGCGCCAACAGAGAAACAGGGGGCTCCCCTGGCTACACCTTC.

Points on this clonotype: The junction does not match germline at one end; this may be a read error. V gene TRBV6-6 combines with J gene TRBJ1-2; 12 bases are a match to TRBD1. The CDR3 sequence is 17 residues long. Germline loops: CDR1 MNHNY, CDR2 SVGAGI (reference sequence). In nucleotides, the CDR3 is TGTGCCAGCAGTTCCCTTGGGACAGGGGGCGACCCCTATAGCTACACCTTC. The encoded protein is CASSSLGTGGDPYSYTF.

This clonotype has just a few counts. This chain joins TRBV21-1 and TRBJ2-4; the table names TRBD2, a call not compared with the DNA. TRBV21-1 is deemed a pseudogene. This CDR3 is 14 amino acids long. The CDR3 DNA reads TGTGCCAGCAGCAATGGGGGAGGCAAAAACATTCAGTACTTC. Translating it yields CASSNGGGKNIQYF.

V is TRBV20-1 and J is TRBJ1-5; D is possibly TRBD1 (5 bases). V lost 3 bases, J lost 6 bases, and 12 bases lay in between. CDR1 DFQATT and CDR2 SNEGSKA come from the germline V gene (reference sequence). The CDR3 has 13 amino acids. For the CDR3, the DNA is TGCAGTGCTAGGCGGCAGGGAGGTCAGCCCCAGCATTTT. As protein: CSARRQGGQPQHF.